Shown below are 6 T cell receptor beta chains from a single sample sequenced in a study of metastatic and nonmetastatic thyroid tumors. TCRdb re-called clones via MiXCR from the PCR reads. This sample has more than 12,000 clones; about 31% occur once, and the top ten carry around 50%. Patients were all untreated before their thyroid surgery. The specimen was tumor tissue. These receptor sequences come from a male donor with papillary thyroid cancer or a benign thyroid nodule (not recorded which). Some clones in this sample may be carry-over from other donors' samples.

This CDR3 reads CSASHGTGIGYTF. The CDR3, as DNA: TGCAGTGCTAGTCATGGGACAGGGATCGGCTACACCTTC. The chain combines TRBV20-1 with TRBJ1-2, with TRBD1 identical over 9 bases. Germline lookup yields CDR1 DFQATT and CDR2 SNEGSKA (reference sequence). J gave up 8 bases and V 3 bases, and 7 bases lay outside the gene matches. CDR3 length equals 13 residues.

The chain links TRBV20-1 to TRBJ2-1; tentatively, D is TRBD1 or TRBD2 (7 bases each). The CDR3 spans 15 residues. Germline assignment: CDR1 DFQATT and CDR2 SNEGSKA (reference sequence). V gave up 0 bases and J gave up 3 bases, with 12 bases separating them. In DNA, the CDR3 is TGCAGTGCTAGAGACAGGGGGGGAAACTACAATGAGCAGTTCTTC. This codes for CSARDRGGNYNEQFF.

The V gene is TRBV12-3 or TRBV12-4, the J gene TRBJ2-1; 8 bases match TRBD2. Trimming at V came to 4 bases and at J to 9 bases, leaving 11 bases not matched to a gene. This CDR3 spans 15 amino acids. The chain's CDR3 is CASSSRTGLAVEQFF. The CDR3 DNA follows: TGTGCCAGCAGTTCTAGGACCGGACTAGCAGTTGAGCAGTTCTTC.

The chain recombines TRBV7-2 with TRBJ1-5; no clear D gene. V dropped 2 bases and J dropped 3 bases, with 11 bases sitting between them. Looked up from germline, CDR1 is SGHTA and CDR2 is FQGNSA. The CDR3 contains 15 residues. Here the CDR3 reads CASSLTAGNNQPQHF. Here the CDR3 DNA reads TGTGCCAGCAGCTTAACGGCGGGGAACAATCAGCCCCAGCATTTT.

Comments on this clone: Mismatch with germline at one junction end may stem from a read error. The DNA of the CDR3 is TGTGCCAGTAGTATCTACGGGTCCAATCAGCCACAGCAGTTT. It is translated as CASSIYGSNQPQQF. This sequence joins TRBV19 and TRBJ1-5; D unclear. CDR1 and CDR2 (germline): LNHDA, SQIVND (reference sequence). The CDR3 has 14 residues.

This chain connects TRBV28 to TRBJ1-5; 8 nucleotides align to TRBD1. The CDR3 spans 15 residues. Trimming cost V 5 bases and J 5 bases; bases outside gene matches: 8. Germline assignment: CDR1 MDHEN and CDR2 SYDVKM. The CDR3: CASSPTGEVYQPQHF. The CDR3 DNA is TGTGCCAGCAGTCCGACAGGGGAGGTTTATCAGCCCCAGCATTTT.